This note documents a single T cell receptor (beta chain) sequence. What it recognizes is unknown. Via CD45RO/CCR7/CD25/CD127/CD95/CD27, cells of the CD4+ naive, central memory, regulatory and stem cell-like memory subsets were sorted. Sorting produced populations that all topped 98% purity. The record originates from a study of beta chain features in type 1 diabetes. Expressed TCRB transcripts were sequenced after all isolated RNA was converted to cDNA. Here immunoSEQ multiplex PCR was the method, and the copy in TCRdb shows in-frame clones only, minus some. The sample comprises some 150,000 clones, 9.5% to 10% of which are singletons, and 0.55% to 0.65% rests with the top ten. Study-level findings and limits: There were fewer insertions and more deletions at the VDJ junctions of type 1 diabetes patients. It was among patients, rather than healthy donors, that naive, central memory and Treg TCRB repertoires appeared more similar.

Germline CDR1 and CDR2: SGHRS and YFSETQ. After removal of 1 base from V and 7 bases from J, the junction contained 5 bases not matched to a gene. This CDR3 has 15 amino acids. The clonotype originates from a woman between 40 and 50 years old in good health. Sequencing used central memory CD4+ T cells from blood. The rearrangement uses TRBV5-1 and TRBJ1-5; 10 bases agree with TRBD1. The CDR3 region has the DNA TGCGCCAGCAGCTTGAATTTGGACAGGGGGCAGCCCCAGCATTTT. Protein sequence: CASSLNLDRGQPQHF.